This T cell receptor (beta chain) was obtained from a study of cytomegalovirus exposure and HLA in healthy donors. The PCR employed 60 Vbeta primers together with 13 Jbeta primers. Assay used: immunoSEQ multiplex PCR; TCRdb lists only in-frame clones, some missing. The table lists some 150,000 clones, 78% of them singletons. The CDR3 spans 14 residues. Trimming took off 4 bases at V and 4 bases at J, with 13 bases between the two ends. Per the germline V gene, CDR1 is MDHEN and CDR2 is SYDVKM. Input material: PBMCs. This clonotype was sampled from a male donor in good health and CMV-seronegative. This sequence joins TRBV28 and TRBJ1-2; weak D call: TRBD1 (6 bases). This CDR3 is CASSSGQALYGYTF. The CDR3, as DNA: TGTGCCAGCAGTTCGGGACAAGCCCTCTATGGCTACACCTTC.